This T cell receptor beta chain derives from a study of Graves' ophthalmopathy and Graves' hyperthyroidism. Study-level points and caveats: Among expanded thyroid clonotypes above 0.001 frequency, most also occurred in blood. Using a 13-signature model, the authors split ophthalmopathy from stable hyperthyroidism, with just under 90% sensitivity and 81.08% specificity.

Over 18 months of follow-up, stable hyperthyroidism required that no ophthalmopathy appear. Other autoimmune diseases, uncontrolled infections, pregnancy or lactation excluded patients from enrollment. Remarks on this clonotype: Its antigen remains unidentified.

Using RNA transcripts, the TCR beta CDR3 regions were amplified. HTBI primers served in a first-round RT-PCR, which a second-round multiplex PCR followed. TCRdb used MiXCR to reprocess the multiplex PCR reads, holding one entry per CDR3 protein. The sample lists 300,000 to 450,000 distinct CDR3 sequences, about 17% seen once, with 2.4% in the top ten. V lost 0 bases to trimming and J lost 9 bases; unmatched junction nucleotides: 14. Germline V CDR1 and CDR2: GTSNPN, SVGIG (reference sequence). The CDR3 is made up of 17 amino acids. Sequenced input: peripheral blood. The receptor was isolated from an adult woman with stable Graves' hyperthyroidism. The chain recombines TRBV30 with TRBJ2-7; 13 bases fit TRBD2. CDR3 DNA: TGTGCCTGGAGTGTATACTGGACTAGCGGGAGAGTATCGGGGCAGTACTTC. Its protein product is CAWSVYWTSGRVSGQYF.